What follows is one T cell receptor (beta chain) and its context. Original analysis: Reference gene primer amplification in the assay estimated nucleated cell counts. The assay was immunoSEQ multiplex PCR, and TCRdb's table has in-frame clones only and misses some. V and J calls and clone size follow that table, whereas D and trimming were derived from the DNA. The sample consists of approximately 200,000 clones, 75% to 90% of them appearing once. The data were taken from a study of blood T cell repertoires in COVID-19. The wider study: Sample material is recorded as cDNA or gDNA derived from T cells, B-cell-depleted T cells, or PBMCs.

The CDR3 length is 19 residues. Germline CDR1 and CDR2: MNHNY and SVGAGI (reference sequence). The V gene end was trimmed by 5 bases and the J gene end by 4 bases; junction bases not matched to a gene: 21. Each recovered donor of Cohort 3 presented with two negative PCRs, clearance, or symptom resolution. The sequence derives from a woman aged 25 to 45 who had recovered from COVID-19. The chain joins TRBV6-6 to TRBJ2-5; 8 nucleotides match TRBD2. Input material: PBMCs or T cells enriched from blood (not recorded which). The CDR3 loop reads CASSRSRGATDHAVETQYF. The CDR3 region has the DNA TGTGCCAGCAGTCGGTCGCGGGGGGCCACAGACCATGCTGTAGAGACCCAGTACTTC.